The rows below give T cell receptor beta chains drawn from one sample of a study of neurological immune-mediated disorders. Each CDR3 protein is one row after TCRdb ran MiXCR on the 5' RACE reads. The repertoire holds about 46,000 distinct CDR3 sequences, with about 2% as singletons. Sample: PBMCs. Receptor source: a woman in her forties with multiple sclerosis. The CDR3 runs from the conserved cysteine through the conserved F or W. D genes are given only for firm matches. Size is stated for part of the rows, as once, few or many counts, or as a class when the clone is expanded.

j_call,v_call,clone_size,d_call,cdr3_aa,cdr3_nt
TRBJ2-3,TRBV12-3/TRBV12-4,-,-,CASSPPFGRTYSDTQYF,TGTGCCAGCAGTCCCCCTTTCGGCAGAACCTACTCTGATACGCAGTATTTT
TRBJ2-1,TRBV24-1,many,TRBD2,CATSDFRSPGLAGPKQFF,TGTGCCACCAGTGATTTTCGGAGTCCGGGACTAGCGGGACCTAAGCAGTTCTTC
TRBJ1-2,TRBV5-1,many,-,CASSLEAPYGYTF,TGCGCCAGCAGCTTGGAGGCCCCCTATGGCTACACCTTC
TRBJ2-1,TRBV20-1,many,TRBD2,CSARDSGGPLREQFF,TGCAGTGCTAGAGATAGCGGGGGGCCCCTGAGAGAGCAGTTCTTC
TRBJ2-3,TRBV18,many,-,CASSPAAGALNTDTQYF,TGTGCCAGCTCACCCGCGGCTGGGGCCCTTAACACAGATACGCAGTATTTT
TRBJ1-1,TRBV9,-,-,CASSVRVGSEAFF,TGTGCCAGCAGCGTTAGGGTAGGGTCTGAAGCTTTCTTT
TRBJ2-5,TRBV20-1,many,TRBD1,CSAPLGGRETQYF,TGCAGTGCCCCTTTAGGGGGCCGAGAGACCCAGTACTTC
TRBJ1-6,TRBV20-1,many,-,CSAKRGLDNSPLHF,TGCAGTGCCAAGCGCGGGCTGGATAATTCACCCCTCCACTTT
TRBJ2-1,TRBV11-2,many,-,CASSPGLLYNEQFF,TGTGCCAGCAGCCCGGGACTGCTCTACAATGAGCAGTTCTTC
TRBJ1-2,TRBV15,many,-,CATSRDLVQGYGYTF,TGTGCCACCAGCAGAGATTTGGTGCAGGGCTATGGCTACACCTTC
TRBJ2-3,TRBV2,many,-,CASSETNYATQYF,TGTGCCAGCAGTGAAACTAACTACGCTACGCAGTATTTT
TRBJ2-5,TRBV7-6,many,-,CASSFEARGETQYF,TGTGCCAGCAGCTTTGAGGCCAGGGGAGAGACCCAGTACTTC
TRBJ2-4,TRBV20-1,many,-,CSASRAAENIQYF,TGCAGTGCTTCTCGGGCCGCCGAAAACATTCAGTACTTC
TRBJ1-1,TRBV24-1,-,-,CATRSDKNTEAFF,TGTGCCACCAGGTCAGACAAGAACACTGAAGCTTTCTTT
TRBJ1-1,TRBV5-4,many,-,CASSFGEKNTEAFF,TGTGCCAGCAGCTTCGGGGAAAAGAACACTGAAGCTTTCTTT
TRBJ2-3,TRBV5-1,many,TRBD1,CASSQQGRNTDTQYF,TGCGCCAGCAGCCAACAGGGGAGAAACACAGATACGCAGTATTTT
TRBJ1-2,TRBV5-1,many,-,CASSSLQRGYGYTF,TGCGCCAGCAGCTCTTTACAGAGAGGCTATGGCTACACCTTC
TRBJ1-2,TRBV10-3,many,TRBD1,CAISERLTGTGGSEGYTF,TGTGCCATCAGTGAGCGCCTTACCGGGACAGGGGGCTCTGAGGGCTACACCTTC
TRBJ1-1,TRBV5-1,many,-,CASSLERRSAEAFF,TGCGCCAGCAGCTTGGAAAGGAGGAGCGCTGAAGCTTTCTTT
TRBJ2-5,TRBV11-2,many,-,CASSLWPGETQYF,TGTGCCAGCAGCTTATGGCCCGGAGAGACCCAGTACTTC
TRBJ1-3,TRBV18,-,TRBD1,CASSPSGTGHGNTIYF,TGTGCCAGCTCACCATCCGGGACAGGGCACGGAAACACCATATATTTT
TRBJ1-2,TRBV20-1,many,TRBD1,CSARWTGEDGYTF,TGCAGTGCTAGATGGACAGGGGAGGATGGCTACACCTTC
TRBJ2-1,TRBV6-6,many,TRBD1,CASNGQGILNEQFF,TGTGCCAGCAACGGACAGGGAATATTGAATGAGCAGTTCTTC
TRBJ1-1,TRBV5-1,many,TRBD1,CASSKPPGQLNTEAFF,TGCGCCAGCAGCAAACCACCGGGACAGTTGAACACTGAAGCTTTCTTT
TRBJ2-3,TRBV20-1,many,-,CSAVGGRTDTQYF,TGCAGTGCAGTGGGGGGGCGCACAGATACGCAGTATTTT
TRBJ2-3,TRBV20-1,many,-,CSAPGEGDTQYF,TGCAGTGCCCCGGGGGAAGGAGATACGCAGTATTTT
TRBJ1-1,TRBV12-3/TRBV12-4,many,-,CASSFNRGGMGTEAFF,TGTGCCAGCAGTTTCAATAGGGGAGGTATGGGCACTGAAGCTTTCTTT
TRBJ2-2,TRBV2,many,-,CATQRERFNTGELFF,TGTGCCACCCAAAGAGAGCGGTTTAACACCGGGGAGCTGTTTTTT
TRBJ2-2,TRBV29-1,many,-,CSASPGSYTGELFF,TGCAGCGCCTCTCCGGGGTCCTACACCGGGGAGCTGTTTTTT
TRBJ2-7,TRBV24-1,-,-,CATSEGDTYEQYF,TGTGCCACCAGTGAAGGGGACACCTACGAGCAGTACTTC
TRBJ2-1,TRBV20-1,many,TRBD2,CSAQIIAGGYEYEQFF,TGCAGTGCCCAAATCATAGCGGGGGGGTATGAGTATGAGCAGTTCTTC
TRBJ2-7,TRBV5-1,few,TRBD1,CASSPGQGNHEQYF,TGCGCCAGCAGCCCGGGACAGGGGAACCACGAGCAGTACTTC
TRBJ2-1,TRBV10-3,many,-,CAISDPNGQTSGEQFF,TGTGCCATCAGTGACCCCAACGGACAGACCTCGGGTGAGCAGTTCTTC
TRBJ2-2,TRBV27,many,-,CASSTRGRGNTGELFF,TGTGCCAGCAGCACCCGGGGGAGAGGGAACACCGGGGAGCTGTTTTTT
TRBJ1-5,TRBV20-1,many,-,CSAVQGAVQPQHF,TGCAGTGCAGTTCAAGGGGCGGTTCAGCCCCAGCATTTT
TRBJ2-7,TRBV5-1,many,-,CASSAQVGAYEQYF,TGCGCCAGCAGCGCACAGGTGGGGGCATACGAGCAGTACTTC
TRBJ1-2,TRBV7-2,-,TRBD1,CASSLEALQGNYGYTF,TGTGCCAGCAGCTTAGAGGCTTTACAGGGGAACTATGGCTACACCTTC
TRBJ2-3,TRBV6-2/TRBV6-3,many,TRBD2,CASSDPTSGGTDTQYF,TGTGCCAGCAGTGACCCGACTAGCGGGGGGACAGATACGCAGTATTTT
TRBJ2-7,TRBV12-3/TRBV12-4,many,-,CASRFNRDSYEQYF,TGTGCCAGCAGATTTAACCGGGACTCCTACGAGCAGTACTTC
TRBJ2-7,TRBV5-6,many,TRBD1,CASSSEDRGQYEQYF,TGTGCCAGCAGCTCGGAGGACAGGGGGCAGTACGAGCAGTACTTC
TRBJ1-4,TRBV7-6,many,-,CASSLDGQDNEKLFF,TGTGCCAGCAGCTTAGACGGGCAGGATAATGAAAAACTGTTTTTT
TRBJ1-2,TRBV5-1,many,TRBD1,CASSFNTGGDGYTF,TGCGCCAGCAGCTTCAATACAGGGGGCGATGGCTACACCTTC
TRBJ2-1,TRBV20-1,many,TRBD2,CSAIRLAGGLEDEQFF,TGCAGTGCTATCCGACTAGCGGGGGGCCTAGAGGATGAGCAGTTCTTC
TRBJ2-4,TRBV5-1,many,-,CASSPQGAKNIQYF,TGCGCCAGCAGCCCGCAGGGGGCCAAAAACATTCAGTACTTC